The 19 T cell receptor beta chains below all came from one sample that was sequenced in a study of T cell responses to AZD1222 COVID-19 vaccine. Generated by immunoSEQ multiplex PCR, the TCRdb table keeps only in-frame clones and is missing some. The data show about 170,000 clones, approximately 92% seen once. Source: peripheral blood, taken on day 0 of AZD1222 vaccination. These receptors were taken from an adult in good health.

The chain employs TRBV6-5 and TRBJ1-1, with a weak D call TRBD1 (6 bases). The CDR3 length is 15 residues. V lost 2 bases and J lost 3, with 13 bases in between. In germline, CDR1 is MNHEY, CDR2 SVGAGI. The CDR3 DNA is TGTGCCAGCAGTTACAAGGCCGGGGGCTACACTGAAGCTTTCTTT. Encoded protein: CASSYKAGGYTEAFF.

The chain uses TRBV19 and TRBJ1-4; D unresolved. V lost 4 bases, J lost 3 bases, and 6 bases lay in between. The CDR3 extends over 13 amino acids. Germline V gives CDR1 LNHDA, CDR2 SQIVND (reference sequence). CDR3 residues: CASSTRANEKLFF. The CDR3 DNA reads TGTGCCAGTAGTACCCGGGCTAATGAAAAACTGTTTTTT.

The rearrangement joins TRBV4-1 to TRBJ1-3; D remains ambiguous. Deletions cut 2 bases from V and 3 bases from J, with 14 bases between. This CDR3 region has 16 residues. Germline lookup yields CDR1 MGHRA and CDR2 YSYEKL. CDR3 bases: TGCGCCAGCAGCCAACGGACCCCCGAGAGTGGAAACACCATATATTTT. Residues: CASSQRTPESGNTIYF.

Written as DNA, the CDR3 is TGTGCCAGTAGTATCGTAGGCGGGACTCAACTCTCTGGCTACACCTTC. Amino acids: CASSIVGGTQLSGYTF. This rearrangement joins TRBV19 to TRBJ1-2, with D perhaps matching TRBD1 (5 bases). This CDR3 region has 16 residues. Germline V gene lookup returns CDR1 LNHDA and CDR2 SQIVND (reference sequence). V shed 3 bases and J shed 7 bases, with 21 bases lying between them.

The DNA of the CDR3 is TGTGCCAGCAGCTTAACAGGCCCAAACACTGAAGCTTTCTTT. Its translation is CASSLTGPNTEAFF. The chain has TRBV7-3 and TRBJ1-1; unclear D gene. The CDR3 runs to 14 residues. V dropped 0 bases and J dropped 2 bases, with 7 bases sitting between them. CDR1 is SGHTA and CDR2 is FQGTGA in the germline V gene.

The rearrangement uses TRBV10-3 and TRBJ1-1; D remains ambiguous. Germline assignment: CDR1 ENHRY and CDR2 SYGVKD. The CDR3 is 12 residues long. The germline V and J ends were trimmed by 3 bases and 7 bases, with 9 bases remaining between them. The CDR3, as DNA: TGTGCCATCAGTGAAGTGGGGTTTGAAGCTTTCTTT. Translated, it gives CAISEVGFEAFF.

The rearrangement links TRBV2 to TRBJ1-6; no clear D. The CDR3 contains 16 residues. With 6 bases removed from V and 4 bases from J, the gap between germline ends came to 16 bases. Germline CDR1 is SNHLY and CDR2 is FYNNEI. CDR3 DNA sequence: TGTGCCAGCAGGGAACTCTGGCAGGCGTATAATTCACCCCTCCACTTT. Translating it yields CASRELWQAYNSPLHF.

The chain is built from TRBV5-1 and TRBJ2-1; weak D call: TRBD1 (5 bases). CDR1 SGHRS and CDR2 YFSETQ come from the germline V gene. V lost 0 bases and J lost 1, with 8 bases in between. The length of the CDR3 is 15 residues. Here the CDR3 DNA reads TGCGCCAGCAGCTTGGTATCAGGGTCCTACAATGAGCAGTTCTTC. This codes for CASSLVSGSYNEQFF.

The chain carries TRBV5-6 and TRBJ1-1, with D unresolved. The CDR3 is 14 residues long. V was cut by 3 bases and J by 0 bases, with 9 bases left in between. Germline assignment: CDR1 SGHDT and CDR2 YYEEEE. The CDR3 nucleotides read TGTGCCAGCAGCTCCATCGTTCTGAACACTGAAGCTTTCTTT. Amino acid sequence: CASSSIVLNTEAFF.

The V call is TRBV5-5, the J call TRBJ2-5; D assignment may be TRBD1 or TRBD2 (5 bases each). The CDR3 loop spans 14 amino acids. Germline V gives CDR1 SGHKS, CDR2 YYEKEE (reference sequence). V was trimmed by 0 bases and J by 0 bases, leaving 6 bases between them. CDR3 DNA: TGTGCCAGCAGCTTGGTGGGGGACCAAGAGACCCAGTACTTC. This codes for CASSLVGDQETQYF.

The genes are TRBV5-5 and TRBJ2-7; D gene uncertain. The CDR3 runs to 14 residues. Germline CDR1 reads SGHKS; CDR2 reads YYEKEE (reference sequence). The V and J ends lost 1 base and 2 bases respectively, with 10 bases between them. The chain's CDR3 is CASSLKDLTYEQYF. In DNA, the CDR3 is TGTGCCAGCAGCTTGAAGGACCTAACCTACGAGCAGTACTTC.

This chain connects TRBV30 to TRBJ2-3; no definite D call. Germline V CDR1 and CDR2: GTSNPN, SVGIG (reference sequence). Trimming removed 3 bases from V and 2 bases from J, with 15 bases in between. The CDR3 covers 15 residues. CDR3 nucleotides: TGTGCCTGGAGCAGTAGAAAGGGAATCACAGATACGCAGTATTTT. Its protein is CAWSSRKGITDTQYF. Full variable domain (rest looked up from reference TRBV30 and TRBJ2-3): SQTIHQWPATLVQPVGSPLSLECTVEGTSNPNLYWYRQAAGRGLQLLFYSVGIGQISSEVPQNLSASRPQDRQFILSSKKLLLSDSGFYLCAWSSRKGITDTQYFGPGTRLTVL.

The chain has TRBV11-2 and TRBJ1-2; possible D gene TRBD1, 5 bases. Germline V gene lookup returns CDR1 SGHAT and CDR2 FQNNGV. The CDR3 covers 13 residues. Trimming removed 5 bases at V and 2 bases at J, with 9 bases between. The CDR3 coding sequence is TGTGCCAGCAGCCGGGGCAGAAACTATGGCTACACCTTC. Translated, it gives CASSRGRNYGYTF.

The rearrangement joins TRBV18 to TRBJ2-7; TRBD1 or TRBD2 may be the D gene (6 bases each). Germline assignment: CDR1 KGHSH and CDR2 LQKENI. V gave up 3 bases and J gave up 3 bases, with 15 bases separating them. The CDR3 length is 15 residues. The CDR3 reads CASSPGGGNNYEQYF. CDR3 coding DNA: TGTGCCAGCTCACCTGGAGGGGGAAATAACTACGAGCAGTACTTC. Full variable domain (missing parts from reference TRBV18 and TRBJ2-7): NAGVMQNPRHLVRRRGQEARLRCSPMKGHSHVYWYRQLPEEGLKFMVYLQKENIIDESGMPKERFSAEFPKEGPSILRIQQVVRGDSAAYFCASSPGGGNNYEQYFGPGTRLTVT.

The rearrangement joins TRBV6-1 to TRBJ1-2; 7 nucleotides match TRBD1. With V trimmed by 6 bases and J by 4 bases, 5 bases remained unmatched. CDR1 is MNHNS and CDR2 is SASEGT in the germline V gene. CDR3 length: 13 amino acids. The CDR3 loop is CASSLTGVYGYTF. The CDR3 DNA follows: TGTGCCAGCAGCCTCACAGGGGTCTATGGCTACACCTTC.

The rearrangement joins TRBV2 to TRBJ1-2, with D perhaps TRBD1 (5 bases). The germline CDR1 and CDR2 sequences are SNHLY and FYNNEI. This CDR3 spans 13 amino acids. V was clipped by 7 bases and J by 7 bases, with 16 bases between them. The CDR3 sequence: CASKSGGGSGYTF. CDR3 DNA sequence: TGTGCCAGCAAGTCGGGGGGTGGGAGTGGCTACACCTTC.

This sequence joins TRBV23-1 and TRBJ1-6; 8 nucleotides match TRBD1. TRBV23-1 is treated as an ORF (open reading frame) with a function not yet certain. V lost 4 bases, J lost 4 bases, and 9 bases stayed unmatched. The CDR3 has 17 residues. CDR3 bases: TGCGCCAGCAGTCCACCCCCCCGGGACAGGTATAATTCACCCCTCCACTTT. Protein: CASSPPPRDRYNSPLHF.

V usage is TRBV19 and J usage is TRBJ2-3, with 12 bases fitting TRBD2. The J segment lost 2 bases and the V segment lost 6 bases, leaving 12 bases of the junction unmatched. CDR1 and CDR2 (germline): LNHDA, SQIVND (reference sequence). CDR3 length equals 18 residues. For the CDR3, the DNA is TGTGCCAGTAGCACCACTAGCGGGGGGCGACAGGACACAGATACGCAGTATTTT. As protein: CASSTTSGGRQDTDTQYF. Supplemented by reference TRBV19 and TRBJ2-3, the full variable domain reads DGGITQSPKYLFRKEGQNVTLSCEQNLNHDAMYWYRQDPGQGLRLIYYSQIVNDFQKGDIAEGYSVSREKKESFPLTVTSAQKNPTAFYLCASSTTSGGRQDTDTQYFGPGTRLTVL.

This sequence joins TRBV9 and TRBJ1-5; D remains unclear. CDR3 size: 14 residues. Germline V CDR1 and CDR2: SGDLS, YYNGEE. Trimming took 2 bases from V and 0 from J, leaving 6 bases between them. The CDR3 loop is CASSVGYSNQPQHF. In nucleotides, the CDR3 is TGTGCCAGCAGCGTTGGGTATAGCAATCAGCCCCAGCATTTT.